This T cell receptor (beta chain) was captured by sequencing in a study of cytomegalovirus exposure and HLA in healthy donors (dated by TCRdb to 2016 to 2017). Some background on the complete study: An earlier analysis of roughly 500 of the donors reported 250 to 350 Gb of sequence data and about 100 million unique TCR beta sequences from some 180 million T cells. Roughly 300 gigabases of sequencing data and around 88 million unique TCR sequences made up an early release that covered around 640 HLA-typed donors. Of the 300 to 500 genotyped donors, 75% to 85% were placed in the genetic ancestry cluster associated with self-reported Caucasian donors. The study aimed to test whether cataloging public T cell receptors could reveal signatures of past pathogen exposure. The T cell repertoires of around 730 subjects were profiled by immunosequencing and related to cytomegalovirus serostatus. In addition to the first cohort of around 670 subjects, a separate validation cohort of approximately 110 different subjects was used. High-throughput TCR immunosequencing, statistical association of individual TCRs with disease status, and machine learning were combined to predict cytomegalovirus infection status. A later analysis re-examined previously published TCR beta repertoires from just over 650 donors and added high-resolution HLA genotyping to investigate patterns of TCR occurrence. Rather than using new phenotypic data, the later analysis identified candidate immune exposures from TCR beta sequences and from how often those sequences occurred across donors. To decide whether each TCR beta V gene segment behaved as functional or pseudogenic, an earlier analysis of some 540 of the donors relied on high-throughput TCR beta sequencing. Alongside the repertoire data, information on donor age, sex, ethnicity and CMV serostatus was compiled. A later genetic analysis took genome-wide SNP genotypes for about 65% of the roughly 670 donors and used that subset as a discovery cohort. All discovery cohort repertoires had been generated on a single sequencing platform. HLA typing covered class I and class II loci at four-digit resolution. Typing coverage differed by locus: A, B, C, DRB1 and DQB1 were typed in roughly 620-630 donors, DQA1 in about 550, DPA1 in some 600, and DPB1 in 450 to 490. Because of strong linkage in the cohort, a few DR-DQ haplotypes were treated as single units for association and clustering. Among several hundred genotyped donors of the cohort, an average of roughly 230,000 unique TCR beta nucleotide sequences was sequenced per donor, of which about 18% were non-productive. Broad study findings and their caveats: When HLA alleles, especially DR and DQ, strongly co-occurred, attributing TCR associations to individual alleles was difficult. A later genetic analysis associated a missense DCLRE1C variant with V-gene and J-gene trimming of TCR beta chains, and an independent cohort replicated the association. Most TCR sequences were observed very rarely across donors, whereas some public TCRs were present in many individuals. The authors suggested that the approach could potentially be extended to other disease states and immunological phenotypes. Three of the identified cytomegalovirus-associated TCR beta chains were confirmed in vitro to be specific for cytomegalovirus antigens. Linkage disequilibrium might explain the correlated functional status among segregating V segments, but an unknown experimental factor could not be ruled out. A group of highly shared sequence variants was considered likely to be a technical artifact of the sequencing pipeline. Only TCR beta chains were sequenced in this cohort, and the absence of alpha or paired-chain data limited detectable features. An earlier analysis of approximately 600 of the donors showed that most TCR beta V segments appeared in productive rearrangements either about 90% or about 30% of the time, which broadly matched IMGT annotations. A further reported finding was that TCR beta sequences accurately predicted the HLA-A and HLA-B alleles for most subjects in the first cohort. Cytomegalovirus status was reported to be diagnosed by the classifier with high specificity and sensitivity in both the original and validation cohorts. Sequencing depth was assumed to be roughly uniform across donors in the presence/absence analyses, though that assumption may not hold. CMV serostatus was the only immune exposure information available for the cohort. Because counts were too low, approximately 15 rarely observed V segments, including chromosome 9 orphons, were excluded from the earlier analysis of 587 of the donors. Because the 87-base-pair reads could not distinguish some IMGT-functional V segments, including TRBV6-2 and TRBV6-3, those segments were excluded. A later genetic analysis reported fewer N-insertions in productive TCRs among donors in an Asian-associated ancestry cluster than the roughly 700-donor mean. In the study, around 150 TCR beta chains were listed as associated with cytomegalovirus. Most CMV-associated TCR beta chains appeared to be HLA-restricted in a later analysis, and the HLA associations seemed to be driven largely by CMV exposure. Several of the top co-occurrence clusters appeared to be linked to parvovirus B19, influenza, CMV and Epstein-Barr virus, according to a later analysis. Because some donors lacked HLA typing at each locus, the association tests relied only on the typed subset. A later analysis found that TCR association rates varied across HLA loci, with DRB1 alleles showing the most associated TCRs and HLA-C alleles the fewest. A later analysis associated about 17,000 TCR beta sequences with specific HLA alleles at a false discovery rate of 0.05. Compared with equally common non-associated chains, HLA-associated TCR beta chains in a later analysis were more clonally expanded and had lower generation probabilities.

The cohort was made up of hundreds of healthy bone marrow donors. Cohort members were all nominally healthy when sampled, although unrecorded immune exposures were likely present. The donor was CMV seropositive and was included in the group of about 290 seropositive cohort members. Each donor provided a peripheral blood sample, and peripheral blood mononuclear cells were used for TCR beta sequencing. Genomic DNA extraction from the blood cell samples was performed with the Qiagen DNeasy Blood Extraction Kit. This clone was observed once. Its specific antigen is unknown. The input lacks base qualities; no much larger clone sits a single base away. CDR1 and CDR2 (SNHLY, FYNNEI) derive from the germline V gene. Relative to germline, V is missing 11 bases and J is missing 4 bases, with 8 bases of the junction outside any gene match. Measured from the cysteine to the phenylalanine, the CDR3 is 14 residues long. Only the CDR3 portion is preserved as DNA: 42 bases, with reading frame beginning at the first base.

The library relied on the immunoSEQ multiplex PCR assay. A mixture of 60 forward primers for TCR Vbeta segments and 13 reverse primers for TCR Jbeta segments was used in the multiplex PCR. The CDR3 region of rearranged TCR beta genes was amplified from genomic DNA by a multiplex PCR assay. The amplified TCR beta libraries were sequenced on the Illumina HiSeq System as 87-base-pair reads. In the source study's methods: A later analysis counted some 80 million unique TCR beta chains across the 550 to 700 repertoires, and some 11 million of these chains were shared by at least two donors. To remove PCR and sequencing errors, raw reads were error-corrected and collapsed into unique sequences using a nearest-neighbor algorithm that merged closely related sequences. To assign V, D and J gene segments, CDR3 sequences were aligned to IMGT reference sequences. For a sequence to be retained, a match of at least six nucleotides to both a V gene segment and a J gene segment was required. Rearrangements were called productive when the CDR3 lacked stop codons and stayed in frame with V and J; all others were non-productive. Following IMGT convention, CDR3 was defined as the stretch from the second conserved V-encoded cysteine up to the conserved J-encoded phenylalanine. Sequences without an unambiguous match to a single V gene segment were excluded from the earlier analysis of over 500 of the donors. An earlier analysis of a few hundred of the donors called V segments functional above 56.7% productive rearrangements and segregating when the between-donor standard deviation exceeded 5%. A statistical classification framework was built for diagnosing cytomegalovirus status from the catalog of TCR beta chain sequences. V and J gene assignment, in a later analysis, came from comparing TCR nucleotide sequences with IMGT/GENE-DB human TR gene sequences. In a later analysis, CDR3 sequences and most-parsimonious VDJ recombination scenarios were assigned using the TCRdist pipeline. A later analysis defined each TCR beta chain by its CDR3 amino acid sequence plus V-gene family, and excluded reads lacking a unique V-gene family. As a way to deal with suspected cross-contamination and a sequencing artifact, a later analysis dropped hundreds of nucleotide sequences that were highly shared and had low generation probability. In a later analysis, a clonal expansion index for each public chain was calculated from normalized within-repertoire ranks of inferred template counts. Generation probabilities in a later analysis came from a VDJ recombination model fitted to out-of-frame rearrangements, and those results were checked against IGoR. In a later analysis, TCR-TCR, TCR-HLA and TCR-CMV co-occurrence was scored with hypergeometric tests, and a repertoire-size bias correction was applied to TCR pairs. In a later analysis, false discovery rates were estimated by permuting HLA or CMV assignments 20 times. A later analysis grouped co-occurring TCRs with DBSCAN, adding TCRdist sequence similarity when clustering within HLA-allele-positive subsets. Co-occurrence clustering excluded repertoires with fewer than 30,000 or more than 120,000 public chains, plus five with anomalous nucleotide sharing. What TCRdb holds here is the immuneACCESS table cut down to in-frame rearrangements. Part of the clones is not present; checked against another copy, under half of the missing clones reflect an unresolved V gene, and the others are unexplained. Clone size and the V and J calls come from that table; the DNA yielded D and trimming. In this sample the table shows 150,000 to 200,000 clones, 65% to 80% of which occur a single time. Approximately 5% of the sample comes from the top ten.

This receptor chain uses TRBV2 and TRBJ2-1; 10 bases in the middle match TRBD1. The specimen was PBMCs. The sequence derives from a man aged 18 to 29 in good health and CMV-seropositive. Here is the DNA: TGTGCCGTGACCGGGACAGGGGAGTACAATGAGCAGTTCTTC. It codes for CAVTGTGEYNEQFF.